Shown below are 5 T cell receptor beta chains from a single sample sequenced in a study of beta chain features in type 1 diabetes. Whole-study findings and limits: Patients with Type 1 diabetes showed moderately but significantly shorter TCRB CDR3s in all four CD4+ subsets.

All of the isolated RNA was reverse transcribed, so expressed TCRB transcripts were sequenced. Some clones are missing from TCRdb's copy, which holds only in-frame ones; the method was immunoSEQ multiplex PCR. The data show a few hundred thousand clones, about 14% seen once. These receptors' antigens are unknown. The source material was naive CD4+ T cells from blood. These receptor sequences come from a young man with type 1 diabetes.

Only a few counts were recorded for this clone. The chain has TRBV11-2 and TRBJ2-5; 10 bases agree with TRBD1. The CDR3 length is 17 residues. Unmatched junction bases numbered 7, after V lost 1 base and J lost 2 bases. CDR1 and CDR2 from the germline V gene are SGHAT and FQNNGV. The CDR3 DNA follows: TGTGCCAGCAGCTTAGTCCCCGGACAGGGGGAACAAGAGACCCAGTACTTC. Its translation: CASSLVPGQGEQETQYF.

This rearrangement joins TRBV5-6 to TRBJ2-7; 10 bases are a match to TRBD1. Germline CDR1 SGHDT, CDR2 YYEEEE. CDR3 length: 17 residues. V lost 3 bases, J lost 4 bases, and 13 bases stayed unmatched. The CDR3 sequence: CASSSNPRGTGEYEQYF. The CDR3 nucleotides are TGTGCCAGCAGCTCCAACCCAAGGGGGACAGGGGAATACGAGCAGTACTTC. The full variable domain, its missing parts supplied by reference TRBV5-6 and TRBJ2-7, is DAGVTQSPTHLIKTRGQQVTLRCSPKSGHDTVSWYQQALGQGPQFIFQYYEEEERQRGNFPDRFSGHQFPNYSSELNVNALLLGDSALYLCASSSNPRGTGEYEQYFGPGTRLTVT.

V is TRBV30 and J is TRBJ1-1; D unresolved. This CDR3 contains 12 residues. Germline-derived CDR1 and CDR2 are GTSNPN and SVGIG (reference sequence). V was clipped by 2 bases and J by 4 bases, with 8 bases between them. The CDR3 nucleotides are TGTGCCTGGAGTCGGTGGAGCACTGAAGCTTTCTTT. Translating it yields CAWSRWSTEAFF. The full variable domain, with the rest looked up from reference TRBV30 and TRBJ1-1, is SQTIHQWPATLVQPVGSPLSLECTVEGTSNPNLYWYRQAAGRGLQLLFYSVGIGQISSEVPQNLSASRPQDRQFILSSKKLLLSDSGFYLCAWSRWSTEAFFGQGTRLTVV.

The rearrangement links TRBV29-1 to TRBJ1-4, with D unresolved. Germline CDR1 SQVTM, CDR2 ANQGSEA. The CDR3 length is 12 residues. V was shortened by 2 bases and J by 11 bases, with 12 bases between the two germline ends. Here the CDR3 reads CSVEPKRVKLFF. The DNA of the CDR3 is TGCAGCGTTGAACCCAAGCGGGTCAAACTGTTTTTT.

The sample holds a few counts of this clone. V is TRBV4-1 and J is TRBJ1-2; D is undetermined. Trimming stripped 4 bases from V and 2 bases from J, with 5 bases between. The CDR3 runs to 12 residues. The germline gives CDR1 MGHRA, CDR2 YSYEKL. The CDR3 DNA sequence: TGCGCCAGCAGCCGTAGCAACTATGGCTACACCTTC. Protein: CASSRSNYGYTF.